These 2 T cell receptor beta chains originate from one sample sequenced in a study of cytomegalovirus exposure and HLA in healthy donors. The primer mix had 60 Vbeta and 13 Jbeta primers. The data were produced by immunoSEQ multiplex PCR, yet TCRdb's version contains in-frame clones alone and is incomplete. In the table there are about 120,000 clones, 83% of which are singletons. The sample taken for sequencing was PBMCs. These receptors all come from a man between 18 and 29 years old in good health and CMV-seropositive.

This clone showed up just a few times. This chain uses TRBV7-8 with TRBJ2-1, with 10 bases matching TRBD2. With V trimmed by 1 base and J by 4 bases, 10 bases remained unmatched. CDR1 and CDR2 (germline): SGHVS, FQNEAQ. The CDR3 runs to 18 residues. Written as DNA, the CDR3 is TGTGCCAGCAGCTTAGTCGAGGGTCTAGCGGGGGCTTACAATGAGCAGTTCTTC. Translating gives CASSLVEGLAGAYNEQFF.

The rearrangement joins TRBV11-3 to TRBJ2-5, with 7 bases fitting TRBD2. Gene TRBJ2-7 matches the end of the DNA better, so the J call may be wrong. Per the germline V gene, CDR1 is SGHNT and CDR2 is YENEEA. The CDR3 contains 15 residues. The CDR3 sequence: CASSLGVGGGNEQYF. CDR3 coding DNA: TGTGCCAGCAGTTTGGGCGTCGGCGGGGGAAACGAGCAGTACTTC.